The present TCR beta chain was sequenced within a study of blood T cell repertoires in COVID-19. Study information: PBMCs, B-cell-depleted T cells, or T cells provided the cDNA or gDNA that made up the material.

Study members were between about 18 and 95 years old and lived in some 26 US regions. Cohort 3 donors counted as recovered after two negative PCRs, clearance, or resolved symptoms. Source study methods: By means of reference gene primer amplification, nucleated cell counts were estimated. TCRdb keeps only in-frame clones here, not all; method: immunoSEQ multiplex PCR. V and J calls and clone size are given by that table; D and trimming were obtained from the DNA. The table has approximately 220,000 clones, 84% seen once. The material sequenced was PBMCs or T cells enriched from blood (not recorded which). The sequence was obtained from a woman between 40 and 50 years old who had recovered from COVID-19.

The CDR3 is CASSFGQGRTDTQYF. Here the CDR3 DNA reads TGTGCCAGCAGTTTTGGACAGGGAAGAACAGATACGCAGTATTTT. This chain joins TRBV6-5 and TRBJ2-3; 8 bases are a match to TRBD1. V lost 4 bases, J lost 3 bases, and 6 bases stayed unmatched. This CDR3 region has 15 residues. The germline V gene has CDR1 MNHEY and CDR2 SVGAGI.